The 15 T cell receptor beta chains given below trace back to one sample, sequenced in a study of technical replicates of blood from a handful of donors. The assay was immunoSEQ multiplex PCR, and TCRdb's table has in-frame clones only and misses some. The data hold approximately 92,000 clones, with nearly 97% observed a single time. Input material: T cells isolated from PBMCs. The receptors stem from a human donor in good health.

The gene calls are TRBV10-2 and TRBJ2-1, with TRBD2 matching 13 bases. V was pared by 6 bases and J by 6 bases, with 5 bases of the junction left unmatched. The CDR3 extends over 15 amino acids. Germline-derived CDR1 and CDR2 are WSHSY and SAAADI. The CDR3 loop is CASSPTSGGPNEQFF. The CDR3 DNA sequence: TGCGCCAGCAGCCCGACTAGCGGGGGGCCCAATGAGCAGTTCTTC.

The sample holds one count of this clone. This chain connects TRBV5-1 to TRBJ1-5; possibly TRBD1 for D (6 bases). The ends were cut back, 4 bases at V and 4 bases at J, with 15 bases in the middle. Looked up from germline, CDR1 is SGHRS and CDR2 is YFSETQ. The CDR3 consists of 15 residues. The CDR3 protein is CASSLDGQPNQPQHF. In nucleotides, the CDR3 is TGCGCCAGCAGCCTAGACGGACAGCCTAATCAGCCCCAGCATTTT.

The DNA of the CDR3 is TGTGCCAGCAGTTCGGACGACTATAGCAATCAGCCCCAGCATTTT. Its protein product is CASSSDDYSNQPQHF. The rearrangement links TRBV7-9 to TRBJ1-5; unclear D gene. V dropped 6 bases and J dropped 0 bases, with 12 bases sitting between them. The germline V gene has CDR1 SEHNR and CDR2 FQNEAQ (reference sequence). This CDR3 is built from 15 residues.

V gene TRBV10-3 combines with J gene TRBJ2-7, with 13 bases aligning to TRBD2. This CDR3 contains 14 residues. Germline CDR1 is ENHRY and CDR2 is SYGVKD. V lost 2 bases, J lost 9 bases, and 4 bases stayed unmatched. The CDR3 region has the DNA TGTGCCATCAGTGAGGGACTAGCGGGAGTCGGGCAGTACTTC. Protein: CAISEGLAGVGQYF.

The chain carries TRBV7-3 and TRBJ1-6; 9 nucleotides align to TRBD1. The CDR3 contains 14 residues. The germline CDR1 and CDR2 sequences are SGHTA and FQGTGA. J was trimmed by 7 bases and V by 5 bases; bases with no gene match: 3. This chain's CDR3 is CASSQDRGNSPLHF. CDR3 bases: TGTGCCAGCAGCCAGGACAGGGGAAATTCACCCCTCCACTTT.

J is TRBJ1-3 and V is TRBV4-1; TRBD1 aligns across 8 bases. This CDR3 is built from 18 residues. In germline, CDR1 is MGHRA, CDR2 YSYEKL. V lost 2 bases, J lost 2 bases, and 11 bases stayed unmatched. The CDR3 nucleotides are TGCGCCAGCAGCCAAATAATTTCCAAGGACAGGGCTGGAAACACCATATATTTT. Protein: CASSQIISKDRAGNTIYF.

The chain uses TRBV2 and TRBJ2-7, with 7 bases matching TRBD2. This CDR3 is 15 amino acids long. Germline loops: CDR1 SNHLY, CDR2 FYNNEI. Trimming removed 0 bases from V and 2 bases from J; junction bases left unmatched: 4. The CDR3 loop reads CASSEAEGGAYEQYF. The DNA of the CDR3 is TGTGCCAGCAGTGAAGCGGAGGGAGGGGCCTACGAGCAGTACTTC.

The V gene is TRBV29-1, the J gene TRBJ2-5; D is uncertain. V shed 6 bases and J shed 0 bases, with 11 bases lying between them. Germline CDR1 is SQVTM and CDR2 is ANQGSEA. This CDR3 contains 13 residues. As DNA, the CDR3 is TGCAGCGTGGTCCAGAGGTACCAAGAGACCCAGTACTTC. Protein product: CSVVQRYQETQYF. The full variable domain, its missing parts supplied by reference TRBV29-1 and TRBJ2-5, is SAVISQKPSRDICQRGTSLTIQCQVDSQVTMMFWYRQQPGQSLTLIATANQGSEATYESGFVIDKFPISRPNLTFSTLTVSNMSPEDSSIYLCSVVQRYQETQYFGPGTRLLVL.

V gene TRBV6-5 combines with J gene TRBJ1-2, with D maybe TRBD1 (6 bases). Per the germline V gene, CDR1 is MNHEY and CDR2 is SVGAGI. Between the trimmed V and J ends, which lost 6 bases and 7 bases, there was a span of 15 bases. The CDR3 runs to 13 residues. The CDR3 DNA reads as TGTGCCAGCAGCAACGCAGGGGTAGCTGGCTACACCTTC. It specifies CASSNAGVAGYTF.

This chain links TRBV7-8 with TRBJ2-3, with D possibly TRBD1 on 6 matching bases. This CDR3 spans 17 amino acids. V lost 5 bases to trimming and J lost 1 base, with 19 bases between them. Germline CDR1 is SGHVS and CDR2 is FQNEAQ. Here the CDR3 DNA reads TGTGCCAGCAGCGAGCCCCTCAGGGGCGCAGGCACAGATACGCAGTATTTT. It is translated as CASSEPLRGAGTDTQYF.

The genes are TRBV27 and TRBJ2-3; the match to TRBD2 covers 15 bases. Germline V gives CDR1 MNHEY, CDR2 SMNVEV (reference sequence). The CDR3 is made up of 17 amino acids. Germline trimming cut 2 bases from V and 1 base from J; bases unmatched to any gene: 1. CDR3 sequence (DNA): TGTGCCAGCAGTTTACGGACTAGCGGGAGGGGCACAGATACGCAGTATTTT. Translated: CASSLRTSGRGTDTQYF.

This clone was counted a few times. The DNA of the CDR3 is TGTGCCTGGCCCGACAGGGGCACTGAAGCTTTCTTT. It codes for CAWPDRGTEAFF. The gene calls are TRBV30 and TRBJ1-1; 8 nucleotides agree with TRBD1. CDR1 GTSNPN and CDR2 SVGIG come from the germline V gene (reference sequence). Trimming cost V 5 bases and J 4 bases; bases outside gene matches: 3. The CDR3 sequence is 12 residues long.

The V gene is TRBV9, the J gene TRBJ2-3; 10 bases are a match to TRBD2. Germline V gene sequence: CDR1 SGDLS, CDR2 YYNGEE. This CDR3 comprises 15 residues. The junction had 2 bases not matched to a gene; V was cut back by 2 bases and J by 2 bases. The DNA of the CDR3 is TGTGCCAGCAGCGTCACTAGCGGGATCACAGATACGCAGTATTTT. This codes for CASSVTSGITDTQYF.

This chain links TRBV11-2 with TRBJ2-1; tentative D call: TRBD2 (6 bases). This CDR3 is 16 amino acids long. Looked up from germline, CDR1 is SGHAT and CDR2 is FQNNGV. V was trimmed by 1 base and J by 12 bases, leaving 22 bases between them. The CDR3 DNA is TGTGCCAGCAGCTTAGGCACCGGGACTCTCCTTCAGGGGCAGTTCTTC. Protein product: CASSLGTGTLLQGQFF.

In DNA, the CDR3 is TGTGCCAGCAACGAAATATTATCCCGGGGTTTGAGTTTAAACACAGATACGCAGTATTTT. It is translated as CASNEILSRGLSLNTDTQYF. The rearrangement uses TRBV5-5 and TRBJ2-3, with TRBD2 as a possible D gene (5 bases). CDR1 and CDR2 from the germline V gene are SGHKS and YYEKEE (reference sequence). The CDR3 length is 20 residues. Trimming left V 6 bases short and J 2 bases short, with 31 bases between.